This TCR beta chain was observed in a study of T cell responses to AZD1222 COVID-19 vaccine. Whole-study findings and limits: Regions 160-218 and 743-854 dominated among vaccine-associated CD4 TCRs spanning spike. Reportedly, nearly half of unique spike TCRs recognized epitopes outside B.1.351/B.1.1.7 mutations. Only a handful of individuals given AZD1222 were seropositive at baseline. Repertoire samples came only from after the peak T cell response.

CDR3 length: 15 amino acids. V gave up 4 bases and J gave up 2 bases; unmatched junction bases: 2. The germline CDR1 and CDR2 sequences are SGHTA and FQGNSA. Some clones are missing from TCRdb's copy, which holds only in-frame ones; the method was immunoSEQ multiplex PCR. In the table there are more than 150,000 clones, approximately 89% of which are singletons. Regarding this clone: Its antigen is unknown.

V is TRBV7-2 and J is TRBJ2-1; TRBD2 aligns across 10 bases. This clonotype originated in an adult in good health. Sample: peripheral blood, taken on day 0 of AZD1222 vaccination. CDR3 sequence reads: CASSSLAGPYNEQFF. The DNA for the CDR3 is TGTGCCAGCAGCTCACTAGCGGGACCCTACAATGAGCAGTTCTTC.